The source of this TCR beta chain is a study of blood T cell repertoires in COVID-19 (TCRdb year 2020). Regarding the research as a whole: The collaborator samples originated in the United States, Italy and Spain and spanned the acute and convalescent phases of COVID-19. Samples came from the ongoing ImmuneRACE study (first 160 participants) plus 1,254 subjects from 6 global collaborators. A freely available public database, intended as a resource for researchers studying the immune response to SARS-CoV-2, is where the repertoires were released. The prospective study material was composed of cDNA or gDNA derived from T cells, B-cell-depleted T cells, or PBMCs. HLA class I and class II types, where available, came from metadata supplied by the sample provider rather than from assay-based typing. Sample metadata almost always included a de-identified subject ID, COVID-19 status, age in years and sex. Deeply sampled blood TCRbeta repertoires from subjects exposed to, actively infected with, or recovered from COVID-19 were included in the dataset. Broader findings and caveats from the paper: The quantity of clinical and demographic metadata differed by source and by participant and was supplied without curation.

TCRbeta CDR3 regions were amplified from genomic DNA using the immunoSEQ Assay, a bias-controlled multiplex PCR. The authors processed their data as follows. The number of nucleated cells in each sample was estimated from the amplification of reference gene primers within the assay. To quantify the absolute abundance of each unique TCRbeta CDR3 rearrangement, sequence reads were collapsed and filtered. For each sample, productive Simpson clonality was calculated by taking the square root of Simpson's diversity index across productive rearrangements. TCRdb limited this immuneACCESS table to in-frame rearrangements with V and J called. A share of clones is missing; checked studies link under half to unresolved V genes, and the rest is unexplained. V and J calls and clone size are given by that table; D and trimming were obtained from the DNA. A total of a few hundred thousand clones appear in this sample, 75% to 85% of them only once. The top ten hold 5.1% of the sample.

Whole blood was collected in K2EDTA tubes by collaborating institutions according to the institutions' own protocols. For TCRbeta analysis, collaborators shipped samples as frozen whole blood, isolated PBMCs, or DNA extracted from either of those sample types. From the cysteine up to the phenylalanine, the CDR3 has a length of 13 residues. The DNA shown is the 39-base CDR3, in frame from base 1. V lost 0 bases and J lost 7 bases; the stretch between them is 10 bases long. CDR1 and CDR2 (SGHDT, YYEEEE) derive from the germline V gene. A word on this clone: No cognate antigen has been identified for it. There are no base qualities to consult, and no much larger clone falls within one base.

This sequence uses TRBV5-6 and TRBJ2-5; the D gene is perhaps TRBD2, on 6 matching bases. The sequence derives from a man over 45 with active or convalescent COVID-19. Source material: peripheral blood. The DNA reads TGTGCCAGCAGCTTGGTACAGGAGGGGACCCAGTACTTC. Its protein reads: CASSLVQEGTQYF.